This TCR beta chain was sequenced during a study of blood T cell repertoires in COVID-19. About the research overall: T cells, B-cell-depleted T cells, or PBMCs supplied cDNA or gDNA.

The length of the CDR3 is 13 residues. Germline V gives CDR1 MNHEY, CDR2 SMNVEV (reference sequence). Trimming cost V 2 bases and J 4 bases, with 8 bases left between them. The protocol was immunoSEQ multiplex PCR, while the TCRdb copy is restricted to in-frame clones and leaves out a portion. The repertoire has over 600,000 clones, 75% to 90% of them found once; the top ten carry 0.2% to 0.3%. The source of this sequence is a woman aged 18-29 years with acute or convalescent COVID-19. Sequenced material: peripheral blood. This chain joins TRBV27 and TRBJ1-2; possibly TRBD1 for D (5 bases). As DNA, the CDR3 is TGTGCCAGCAGTTTAGGCAGGGCCTATGGCTACACCTTC. Its protein is CASSLGRAYGYTF.